The clone carrying this T cell receptor (beta chain) was observed once. Its matching antigen is unknown. The entry originates in a study of cytomegalovirus exposure and HLA in healthy donors. Whole-study context: Samples from HLA-typed donors yielded approximately 80 million unique TCRs in an early data release. Findings and limits, study-wide: Certain sequence variants were highly shared and formed a cluster, and this cluster was likely a sequencing artifact.

The PCR used 60 Vbeta and 13 Jbeta primers. Original processing notes: Per a later analysis, the number of unique TCR beta chains was about 78 million, of which about 10 million were shared. The data were produced by immunoSEQ multiplex PCR, yet TCRdb's version contains in-frame clones alone and is incomplete. D and trimming were read from the DNA, whereas the V and J calls and clone size are those reported in that table. Of 150,000 or so clones listed, approximately 75% are singletons. This receptor was obtained from a man aged 18 to 29 in good health and CMV-seronegative. Sequencing was performed on PBMCs.

CDR3 DNA: TGTGCCAGCAGTTACTCGTGGACAGGGGAAAAACTGTTTTTT. Protein sequence: CASSYSWTGEKLFF. The chain recombines TRBV6-5 with TRBJ1-4; 8 nucleotides line up with TRBD1. The V gene's germline CDR1 is MNHEY and CDR2 SVGAGI. V was clipped by 0 bases and J by 8 bases; unmatched bases: 2. The CDR3 has 14 amino acids.